The next 15 T cell receptor beta chains were all read from a single sample in a study of human T cells and chemical hapten exposure. TCRdb recomputed calls from the RACE reads with MiXCR, one row per CDR3 protein. The table has around 40,000 distinct CDR3 sequences, about 13% seen once. Time point specified: patch test 3, about 24 weeks after DPC sensitization. Treatment described: therapeutic diphenylcyclopropenone sensitization with weekly scalp DPC. Someone pulled total RNA out of unfractionated whole blood. Sample: whole blood, taken in connection with sensitization to the hapten diphenylcyclopropenone (DPC). Receptors were obtained from a woman aged 40 to 50 with alopecia areata. Some clones in this sample may be carry-over from other donors' samples.

V gene TRBV3-1 combines with J gene TRBJ1-6; D is ambiguous. Germline values: CDR1 LGHDT, CDR2 YNNKEL (reference sequence). With 0 bases removed from V and 8 bases from J, the gap between germline ends came to 17 bases. The CDR3 is 17 residues long. CDR3 sequence: CASSQDFRGDLDSPLHF. The DNA for the CDR3 is TGTGCCAGCAGCCAAGACTTTCGGGGTGATTTGGATTCACCCCTCCACTTT. Using reference TRBV3-1 and TRBJ1-6 for the parts outside the CDR3, the full variable domain is DTAVSQTPKYLVTQMGNDKSIKCEQNLGHDTMYWYKQDSKKFLKIMFSYNNKELIINETVPNRFSPKSPDKAHLNLHINSLELGDSAVYFCASSQDFRGDLDSPLHFGNGTRLTVT.

This clonotype appeared a few times. This chain joins TRBV5-4 and TRBJ2-2; D is tentatively TRBD1 or TRBD2 (5 bases each). CDR1 is SGHNT and CDR2 is YYREEE in the germline V gene (reference sequence). The CDR3 runs to 14 residues. V was cut by 5 bases and J by 0 bases, with 8 bases left in between. The CDR3 DNA is TGTGCCAGCAGGGGGGACGCGAACACCGGGGAGCTGTTTTTT. It codes for CASRGDANTGELFF.

In its sample, this clonotype was seen many times. V and J are TRBV7-2 and TRBJ2-5; 11 bases are shared with TRBD2. The CDR3 covers 16 residues. In germline, CDR1 is SGHTA, CDR2 FQGNSA. Losses at the gene ends were 0 bases for V and 1 base for J; bases not matched to a gene: 1. DNA of the CDR3: TGTGCCAGCAGCTTAGCGGGGACTAGCGGCCAAGAGACCCAGTACTTC. It codes for CASSLAGTSGQETQYF.

In its sample, this clonotype was seen many times. The V and J genes are TRBV7-8 and TRBJ1-2; TRBD1 matches at 7 bases. The CDR3 runs 16 residues. Germline CDR1 reads SGHVS; CDR2 reads FQNEAQ. Trimming took 2 bases from V and 4 from J; bases not matched to a gene: 10. CDR3 protein: CASSLSRIQGSYGYTF. Here the CDR3 DNA reads TGTGCCAGCAGCTTATCGCGAATACAGGGGAGCTATGGCTACACCTTC.

In this sample, this clonotype turned up many times. The chain has TRBV5-1 and TRBJ1-2; 11 bases are a match to TRBD1. The CDR3 runs to 14 residues. Trimming at V came to 3 bases and at J to 10 bases, leaving 8 bases not matched to a gene. The germline gives CDR1 SGHRS, CDR2 YFSETQ. For the CDR3, the DNA is TGCGCCAGCAGCTCGGGACAGGGGGTTTTTGACTACACCTTC. Its translation: CASSSGQGVFDYTF.

The chain recombines TRBV6-4 with TRBJ2-7; maybe TRBD2 (5 bases). Per the germline V gene, CDR1 is MRHNA and CDR2 is SNTAGT. Trimming stripped 7 bases from V and 3 bases from J, with 13 bases between. The CDR3 extends over 13 amino acids. The CDR3 DNA reads TGTGCCAGCATCATTACAAGCGGCTACGAGCAGTACTTC. Amino acid sequence: CASIITSGYEQYF.

On this clonotype: A read error may explain this, as a much larger clone is one base away. Since the CDR3 does not end with the conserved phenylalanine or tryptophan, this likely comes from a read error. The chain employs TRBV10-3 and TRBJ2-3; D may be TRBD2 (6 bases). Germline lookup yields CDR1 ENHRY and CDR2 SYGVKD. Trimming left V 9 bases short and J 3 bases short, with 10 bases between. This CDR3 is 12 amino acids long. CDR3 sequence (DNA): TGTGCCATTACTGGAGGGACAGATACGCAGTATCTT. Protein sequence: CAITGGTDTQYL.

This clonotype has ten or more counts. The chain couples TRBV10-1 to TRBJ1-1; tentatively, D is TRBD1 (6 bases). Deletions cut 0 bases from V and 5 bases from J, with 13 bases between. Germline loops: CDR1 WNHNN, CDR2 SYGVQD (reference sequence). CDR3 length equals 15 residues. CDR3 region: CASSESVGQGTEAFF. The DNA for the CDR3 is TGCGCCAGCAGTGAGTCGGTGGGCCAGGGGACTGAAGCTTTCTTT.

This clonotype showed up just once. The CDR3: CASSQDQGLAGGTQYF. As DNA, the CDR3 is TGCGCCAGCAGCCAAGATCAAGGACTAGCGGGGGGAACGCAGTATTTT. The chain links TRBV4-3 to TRBJ2-3; TRBD2 agrees at 14 bases. The CDR3 runs 16 residues. J lost 9 bases, V lost 0 bases, and 5 bases had no gene match. CDR1 and CDR2 (germline): LGHNA, YSLEER.

This clonotype has at least ten counts. The gene calls are TRBV5-4 and TRBJ1-1, with 7 bases fitting TRBD1. CDR3 length equals 14 residues. Germline V gene lookup returns CDR1 SGHNT and CDR2 YYREEE (reference sequence). V trimming: 0 bases; J trimming: 4 bases; junction bases outside the gene matches: 3. In DNA, the CDR3 is TGTGCCAGCAGCTTGGACAGGGGAATCACTGAAGCTTTCTTT. It is translated as CASSLDRGITEAFF.

The chain is built from TRBV19 and TRBJ2-3; 8 bases fit TRBD2. Germline-derived CDR1 and CDR2 are LNHDA and SQIVND (reference sequence). V was clipped by 3 bases and J by 4 bases; unmatched bases: 6. This CDR3 has 15 amino acids. CDR3 protein: CASSILAGGADTQYF. CDR3 nucleotides: TGTGCCAGTAGTATCCTTGCGGGGGGCGCAGATACGCAGTATTTT.

J is TRBJ2-1 and V is TRBV20-1; 8 bases align to TRBD2. This CDR3 is built from 13 residues. The V gene end was trimmed by 4 bases and the J gene end by 6 bases; junction bases not matched to a gene: 5. Germline assignment: CDR1 DFQATT and CDR2 SNEGSKA (reference sequence). The CDR3 sequence: CSAKSGTSNEQFF. DNA for the CDR3: TGCAGTGCTAAATCCGGGACTAGCAATGAGCAGTTCTTC.

The table lists this clonotype with many counts. The chain couples TRBV20-1 to TRBJ2-4; D is unclear. From germline, CDR1 is DFQATT and CDR2 SNEGSKA (reference sequence). The V end lost 0 bases, the J end lost 7 bases, and 4 bases lay between the germline ends. This CDR3 is built from 11 residues. CDR3 protein: CSARDTNIQYF. In DNA, the CDR3 is TGCAGTGCTAGAGACACGAACATTCAGTACTTC.

The chain combines TRBV28 with TRBJ1-1; the D gene is possibly TRBD1 (5 bases). The CDR3 sequence is 14 residues long. Germline loops: CDR1 MDHEN, CDR2 SYDVKM. V lost 1 base, J lost 3 bases, and 9 bases lay in between. CDR3 region: CASSLLAGYTEAFF. The CDR3 DNA reads as TGTGCCAGCAGTTTATTGGCAGGGTACACTGAAGCTTTCTTT.

There are many counts of this clonotype. The chain links TRBV27 to TRBJ1-6; D ambiguous. Germline values: CDR1 MNHEY, CDR2 SMNVEV (reference sequence). The CDR3 length is 12 residues. The V end lost 3 bases, the J end lost 8 bases, and 5 bases lay between the germline ends. The CDR3 spells CASSLGYSPLHF. The DNA of the CDR3 is TGTGCCAGCAGTTTGGGATATTCACCCCTCCACTTT.